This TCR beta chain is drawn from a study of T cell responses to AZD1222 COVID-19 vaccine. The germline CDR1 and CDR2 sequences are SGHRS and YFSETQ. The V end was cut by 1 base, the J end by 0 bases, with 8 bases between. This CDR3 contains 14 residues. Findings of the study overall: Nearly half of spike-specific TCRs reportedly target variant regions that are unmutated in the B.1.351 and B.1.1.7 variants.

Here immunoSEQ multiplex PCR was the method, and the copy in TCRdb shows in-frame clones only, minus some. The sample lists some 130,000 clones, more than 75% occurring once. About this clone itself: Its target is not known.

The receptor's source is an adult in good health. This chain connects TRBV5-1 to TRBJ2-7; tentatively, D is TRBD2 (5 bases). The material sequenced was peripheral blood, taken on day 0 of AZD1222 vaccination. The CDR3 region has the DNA TGCGCCAGCAGCTTGAGCGGCGTCTCCTACGAGCAGTACTTC. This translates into CASSLSGVSYEQYF. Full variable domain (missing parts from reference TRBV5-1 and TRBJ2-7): KAGVTQTPRYLIKTRGQQVTLSCSPISGHRSVSWYQQTPGQGLQFLFEYFSETQRNKGNFPGRFSGRQFSNSRSEMNVSTLELGDSALYLCASSLSGVSYEQYFGPGTRLTVT.